Shown below are 27 T cell receptor beta chains from a single sample sequenced in a study of cytomegalovirus exposure and HLA in healthy donors (dated by TCRdb to the late 2010s). Receptor libraries were prepared by the immunoSEQ multiplex PCR assay. The multiplex PCR relied on a mix of 60 forward primers for TCR Vbeta segments and 13 reverse primers for TCR Jbeta segments. TCRdb provides this immuneACCESS table in a form limited to in-frame rearrangements. Some clones are lacking; in checked studies, under half of them reflect an unresolved V gene, and why the rest are absent is not known. This sample has about 200,000 clones in its table, and 73% of those were observed once. The ten biggest clones cover 1.5% to 2% of the sample. Sequences were obtained from PBMCs. The receptors here all came from a woman aged 30 to 39 in good health and CMV-seronegative.

V and J are TRBV7-2 and TRBJ2-7; 7 bases map to TRBD1. The germline V gene has CDR1 SGHTA and CDR2 FQGNSA. V dropped 4 bases and J dropped 1; count of bases not matched to a gene: 7. The CDR3 loop spans 15 amino acids. CDR3 bases: TGTGCCAGCAGCTCGCCCGACAGGGCTTCCTACGAGCAGTACTTC. It encodes CASSSPDRASYEQYF. The variable domain in full, with the rest retrieved from reference TRBV7-2 and TRBJ2-7, is GAGVSQSPSNKVTEKGKDVELRCDPISGHTALYWYRQSLGQGLEFLIYFQGNSAPDKSGLPSDRFSAERTGGSVSTLTIQRTQQEDSAVYLCASSSPDRASYEQYFGPGTRLTVT.

This clone was seen a few times. In DNA form, the CDR3 reads TGTGCCAGCAGCGGCACGCGGCTAGCGGGAGGGAATATATACAATGAGCAGTTCTTC. Amino acids: CASSGTRLAGGNIYNEQFF. This chain joins TRBV7-8 and TRBJ2-1, with 12 bases fitting TRBD2. Germline-derived CDR1 and CDR2 are SGHVS and FQNEAQ. Unmatched junction bases numbered 15, after V lost 5 bases and J lost 4 bases. This CDR3 has 19 residues.

The chain links TRBV6-1 to TRBJ2-1, with D perhaps matching TRBD1 (8 bases). V lost 3 bases, J lost 0 bases, and 15 bases lay in between. Germline V lookup: CDR1 MNHNS, CDR2 SASEGT. The CDR3 has 17 amino acids. The CDR3 is CASSEPHRGGSYNEQFF. Here the CDR3 DNA reads TGTGCCAGCAGTGAGCCCCACAGGGGGGGCTCCTACAATGAGCAGTTCTTC.

As regards this clone: An end of the junction differs from the germline gene, which may be a read error. The rearrangement uses TRBV9 and TRBJ2-2; 8 bases align to TRBD1. In germline, CDR1 is SGDLS, CDR2 YYNGEE. The CDR3 consists of 17 residues. The CDR3 DNA reads as TGTGCCAGCAGCAAAACCCAGGGGGCAGGGGACACCGGGGAGCCGTTTTTT. It codes for CASSKTQGAGDTGEPFF.

This chain uses TRBV9 with TRBJ2-1; 7 bases are shared with TRBD2. Germline V lookup: CDR1 SGDLS, CDR2 YYNGEE. V lost 2 bases to trimming and J lost 5 bases; unmatched junction nucleotides: 7. CDR3 length: 15 residues. The CDR3 region is CASSVTGLPDNEQFF. CDR3 nucleotides: TGTGCCAGCAGCGTTACGGGACTACCCGACAATGAGCAGTTCTTC.

The V call is TRBV7-9, the J call TRBJ2-2; D gene ambiguous. The V gene lost 10 bases and the J gene lost 1 base, with 10 bases spanning the gap. This CDR3 region has 13 residues. CDR1 is SEHNR and CDR2 is FQNEAQ in the germline V gene (reference sequence). This chain's CDR3 is CAISMENTGELFF. The CDR3 DNA reads TGTGCCATTAGCATGGAGAACACCGGGGAGCTGTTTTTT.

Written as DNA, the CDR3 is TGTGCCAGCAGGAATCAAGCGGCAACTAATGAAAAACTGTTTTTT. Its translation: CASRNQAATNEKLFF. The chain joins TRBV27 to TRBJ1-4; no firm D call. The V and J ends lost 6 bases and 0 bases respectively, with 11 bases between them. The CDR3 spans 15 residues. Germline CDR1 MNHEY, CDR2 SMNVEV (reference sequence).

This clone has just a few counts. The gene calls are TRBV19 and TRBJ1-1; D is undetermined. Germline V gene data show CDR1 as LNHDA and CDR2 as SQIVND (reference sequence). The CDR3 consists of 14 residues. Trimming took off 1 base at V and 0 bases at J, with 6 bases between the two ends. CDR3: CASSIGYLNTEAFF. In DNA, the CDR3 is TGTGCCAGTAGTATAGGCTATCTGAACACTGAAGCTTTCTTT.

The V and J genes are TRBV5-1 and TRBJ2-7, with 12 positions matching TRBD2. Trimming took 2 bases from V and 3 from J; bases not matched to a gene: 6. This CDR3 is built from 16 residues. From germline, CDR1 is SGHRS and CDR2 YFSETQ. CDR3 in DNA: TGCGCCAGCAGCTTTCGGACTAGCGGGAACATCTACGAGCAGTACTTC. Protein product: CASSFRTSGNIYEQYF.

This chain joins TRBV7-9 and TRBJ1-3; 9 bases match TRBD1. CDR3 length equals 14 residues. Unmatched junction bases numbered 4, after V lost 5 bases and J lost 5 bases. Germline loops: CDR1 SEHNR, CDR2 FQNEAQ (reference sequence). The CDR3 DNA reads as TGTGCCAGCAGCCCGGGGACAGGGAGAAACACCATATATTTT. Encoded protein: CASSPGTGRNTIYF.

Only a few counts were recorded for this clone. V and J are TRBV27 and TRBJ2-7; 7 bases are shared with TRBD1. Germline CDR1 reads MNHEY; CDR2 reads SMNVEV (reference sequence). This CDR3 has 15 residues. The junction had 13 bases not matched to a gene; V was cut back by 6 bases and J by 5 bases. CDR3 loop: CASSLTQGSFNEQYF. CDR3 bases: TGTGCCAGCAGCCTTACACAGGGGTCCTTCAACGAGCAGTACTTC.

This chain uses TRBV7-3 with TRBJ2-1; 10 bases are shared with TRBD2. The V and J ends lost 5 bases and 6 bases, in that order; junction bases with no gene match: 10. Looked up from germline, CDR1 is SGHTA and CDR2 is FQGTGA. This CDR3 has 16 residues. CDR3 loop: CASSPRLSGRRNEQFF. For the CDR3, the DNA is TGTGCCAGCAGCCCGCGCCTTAGCGGGAGGCGCAATGAGCAGTTCTTC. Full variable domain (missing parts from reference TRBV7-3 and TRBJ2-1): GAGVSQTPSNKVTEKGKYVELRCDPISGHTALYWYRQSLGQGPEFLIYFQGTGAADDSGLPNDRFFAVRPEGSVSTLKIQRTERGDSAVYLCASSPRLSGRRNEQFFGPGTRLTVL.

V usage is TRBV7-9 and J usage is TRBJ2-6; D perhaps matches TRBD2 (6 bases). The germline V and J ends were trimmed by 3 bases and 1 base, with 13 bases remaining between them. Germline CDR1 reads SEHNR; CDR2 reads FQNEAQ (reference sequence). The CDR3 covers 17 residues. CDR3 DNA sequence: TGTGCCAGCAGCTTCCGGGGGATGGGGTCTGGGGCCAACGTCCTGACTTTC. Translated, it gives CASSFRGMGSGANVLTF.

This clone appeared a single time. The rearrangement joins TRBV2 to TRBJ1-2, with D perhaps matching TRBD1 (6 bases). The germline gives CDR1 SNHLY, CDR2 FYNNEI. CDR3 size: 13 residues. Trimming took off 8 bases at V and 2 bases at J, with 12 bases between the two ends. The CDR3: CASYRVGNYGYTF. Written as DNA, the CDR3 is TGTGCCAGCTACAGGGTAGGCAACTATGGCTACACCTTC.

The chain joins TRBV6-6 to TRBJ2-1; weak D call: TRBD1 (5 bases). V gave up 6 bases and J gave up 4 bases, with 16 bases separating them. The CDR3 spans 15 residues. CDR1 is MNHNY, CDR2 SVGAGI, per germline (reference sequence). The CDR3 is CASRSTGVSYNEQFF. The CDR3 DNA reads TGTGCCAGCAGATCCACAGGAGTCTCGTACAATGAGCAGTTCTTC.

This rearrangement joins TRBV29-1 to TRBJ2-7; D is uncertain. Germline V gene sequence: CDR1 SQVTM, CDR2 ANQGSEA. The CDR3 has 11 residues. Trimming stripped 3 bases from V and 2 bases from J, with 5 bases between. The CDR3 sequence: CSVEFAYEQYF. The CDR3 bases are TGCAGCGTTGAGTTCGCCTACGAGCAGTACTTC.

V gene TRBV10-3 combines with J gene TRBJ2-2; tentative D call: TRBD1 (5 bases). Trimming took 10 bases from V and 2 from J, leaving 14 bases between them. CDR1 is ENHRY and CDR2 is SYGVKD in the germline V gene. The CDR3 spans 14 residues. CDR3 residues: CASTGHRNTGELFF. The CDR3 DNA is TGTGCCAGTACAGGACACCGAAACACCGGGGAGCTGTTTTTT.

The CDR3 loop reads CATRGSGDSTDTQYF. The CDR3 DNA follows: TGTGCCACCAGGGGTAGCGGGGATTCCACAGATACGCAGTATTTT. The gene calls are TRBV15 and TRBJ2-3; 8 bases map to TRBD2. This CDR3 comprises 15 residues. V was clipped by 6 bases and J by 2 bases; unmatched bases: 7. The germline V gene encodes CDR1 LNHNV and CDR2 YYDKDF (reference sequence). Together with reference TRBV15 and TRBJ2-3, the CDR3 gives the full variable domain: DAMVIQNPRYQVTQFGKPVTLSCSQTLNHNVMYWYQQKSSQAPKLLFHYYDKDFNNEADTPDNFQSRRPNTSFCFLDIRSPGLGDTAMYLCATRGSGDSTDTQYFGPGTRLTVL.

In DNA form, the CDR3 reads TGTGCCAGCCTTATTCCCGGGACACAGTATGGCTACACCTTC. It codes for CASLIPGTQYGYTF. The rearrangement links TRBV6-5 to TRBJ1-2, with a weak D call TRBD1 (6 bases). Germline V gene data show CDR1 as MNHEY and CDR2 as SVGAGI. There are 14 residues in the CDR3. V was cut by 8 bases and J by 5 bases, with 18 bases left in between.

In its sample, this clone was seen a few times. The chain employs TRBV5-1 and TRBJ2-4, with TRBD2 matching over 12 bases. With 0 bases clipped from V and 0 bases from J, the junction kept 1 base outside the gene matches. Germline assignment: CDR1 SGHRS and CDR2 YFSETQ. The CDR3 is 17 amino acids. The CDR3 loop is CASSLGTSGVAKNIQYF. DNA of the CDR3: TGCGCCAGCAGCTTGGGGACTAGCGGGGTAGCCAAAAACATTCAGTACTTC.

This clone was observed a handful of times. J is TRBJ2-5 and V is TRBV5-4; D not certain. Germline V gene data show CDR1 as SGHNT and CDR2 as YYREEE (reference sequence). The germline V and J ends were trimmed by 0 bases and 7 bases, with 10 bases remaining between them. The CDR3 loop spans 13 amino acids. The CDR3 spells CASSLDLPGTQYF. CDR3 DNA sequence: TGTGCCAGCAGCTTGGACTTACCGGGGACCCAGTACTTC. The whole variable domain, remainder taken from reference TRBV5-4 and TRBJ2-5, is ETGVTQSPTHLIKTRGQQVTLRCSSQSGHNTVSWYQQALGQGPQFIFQYYREEENGRGNFPPRFSGLQFPNYSSELNVNALELDDSALYLCASSLDLPGTQYFGPGTRLLVL.

The chain couples TRBV7-8 to TRBJ2-2; the D gene is possibly TRBD2 (5 bases). CDR1 SGHVS and CDR2 FQNEAQ come from the germline V gene. Trimming stripped 5 bases from V and 5 bases from J, with 18 bases between. The CDR3 consists of 16 residues. The CDR3 protein is CASSRGSGSGTGELFF. In DNA, the CDR3 is TGTGCCAGCAGCCGAGGTTCCGGTTCGGGAACCGGGGAGCTGTTTTTT.

CDR3 amino acids: CASSEPGVVHEQYF. As DNA, the CDR3 is TGCGCCAGCAGCGAACCAGGGGTGGTCCACGAGCAGTACTTC. The chain has TRBV4-1 and TRBJ2-7, with D tentatively TRBD1 (6 bases). This CDR3 has 14 amino acids. V was cut by 5 bases and J by 5 bases, with 16 bases left in between. Germline V gene sequence: CDR1 MGHRA, CDR2 YSYEKL.

The chain carries TRBV7-2 and TRBJ2-1, with TRBD2 identical over 7 bases. CDR1 and CDR2 (germline): SGHTA, FQGNSA. The CDR3 covers 14 residues. The junction had 10 bases not matched to a gene; V was cut back by 7 bases and J by 7 bases. The CDR3 DNA reads as TGTGCCAGCATACTAGCGCCCAACGGGAATGAGCAGTTCTTC. This sequence encodes CASILAPNGNEQFF.

This clone was seen only a few times. CDR3 DNA sequence: TGTGCCAGCAGCTTGGCGACTAGCGGGTTTTTCGGCGAGCAGTTCTTC. Its translation is CASSLATSGFFGEQFF. The chain is built from TRBV5-4 and TRBJ2-1, with 10 bases fitting TRBD2. Trimming took 0 bases from V and 10 from J; bases not matched to a gene: 10. In germline, CDR1 is SGHNT, CDR2 YYREEE (reference sequence). This CDR3 contains 16 residues.

This clone was observed a few times. The CDR3 does not end in the conserved phenylalanine or tryptophan, so this is likely a read error. The CDR3 DNA reads TGTGCCAGCTCAAGTGGGACAGGGAGCTCCTACGAGCAGTACCTC. Amino acid sequence: CASSSGTGSSYEQYL. The rearrangement uses TRBV18 and TRBJ2-7; 9 bases are a match to TRBD1. V was pared by 5 bases and J by 0 bases, with 5 bases of the junction left unmatched. The germline CDR1 and CDR2 sequences are KGHSH and LQKENI. The length of the CDR3 is 15 residues.

In this sample, this clone turned up a few times. The rearrangement uses TRBV27 and TRBJ2-3, with 7 bases that match TRBD2. This CDR3 comprises 15 residues. V trimming: 6 bases; J trimming: 4 bases; junction bases outside the gene matches: 10. The germline CDR1 and CDR2 sequences are MNHEY and SMNVEV (reference sequence). Here the CDR3 reads CASSPRGGRADTQYF. As DNA, the CDR3 is TGTGCCAGCAGCCCGCGCGGTGGGAGGGCAGATACGCAGTATTTT.